This T cell receptor beta chain was observed in a study of chemoradiotherapy in HPV16-positive cancers. This CDR3 has 14 residues. Germline CDR1 reads KGHSH; CDR2 reads LQKENI. Between the trimmed V and J ends, which lost 0 bases and 3 bases, there was a span of 7 bases. General study points: HPV-specific T cells were functionally defined from only a couple of HPV16-positive patients. During treatment, candidate HPV-specific clones and E7-related motifs expanded in tumor.

Of note for this clone: Its target is unknown.

Profiling relied on immunoSEQ multiplex PCR, and the TCRdb table lists in-frame clones only, not all of them. The profile shows roughly 20,000 clones, around four fifths of them singletons. Source: blood, taken from a patient who underwent chemoradiotherapy. This receptor was identified in a human donor with HPV-associated anogenital cancer. The chain carries TRBV18 and TRBJ2-3, with TRBD1 as a possible D gene (6 bases). Written as DNA, the CDR3 is TGTGCCAGCTCACCACCCGGACAGACAGATACGCAGTATTTT. Translation: CASSPPGQTDTQYF.